This T cell receptor beta chain was observed in a study of yellow fever vaccine responses in identical twins. V was shortened by 3 bases and J by 5 bases, with 8 bases between the two germline ends. The CDR3 sequence is 13 residues long. CDR1 is SNHLY, CDR2 FYNNEI, per germline. Whole-study findings and limits: Twins' T cell vaccine responses reportedly looked partly convergent, partly personalized.

TCRdb processed the RT-PCR reads anew with MiXCR; each CDR3 protein has one entry. Here the sample spans 2,000 to 2,500 distinct CDR3 sequences, approximately 33% being singletons. Turning to this clonotype: Its antigen is still unknown.

Sequenced material: T cells from blood (PBMCs), unsorted or a sorted subset (not recorded which), taken before or after yellow fever vaccination (not recorded which). The rearrangement links TRBV2 to TRBJ2-1; a weak D match, TRBD2 (6 bases). The source of this sequence is a woman aged 18-29 years who received the yellow fever vaccine. CDR3 sequence: CASSEREHNEQFF. The CDR3 nucleotides are TGTGCCAGCAGTGAGCGGGAACACAATGAGCAGTTCTTC.